What follows describes a single T cell receptor beta chain. Its recognized antigen is unknown. Base qualities are missing; no much larger clone stands one base away. The data belong to a study of CD8 T cells in ankylosing spondylitis (dated by TCRdb to 2016 to 2017). With respect to the entire study: The study set out to find disease-linked TCR variants by profiling T cell receptor beta repertoires in ankylosing spondylitis patients and healthy donors. Peripheral blood was sampled, and synovial fluid was additionally collected from ankylosing spondylitis patients. The full study cohort was made up of 25 ankylosing spondylitis patients and 108 healthy donors.

Overall study outcomes, separate from this receptor: The disease-linked clones showed a CD8+ phenotype and occurred at relatively low frequencies in peripheral blood. Blood from ankylosing spondylitis patients appeared to be characterized by a TCR beta motif composed of about eight highly homologous amino acid variants. Significant enrichment of the disease-linked clones was reported in matched synovial fluid samples from ankylosing spondylitis patients. Some TCR beta motif variants had previously been reported in synovial fluid and blood of reactive arthritis patients, which suggested common disease-initiation mechanisms.

Sequencing instrument: Illumina HiSeq 2500. Quantitative 5'-RACE with molecular barcodes was used to prepare TCR beta libraries. As for the original processing: A new computational method based on a probabilistic model of VDJ rearrangement was used to identify disease-linked TCR variants. TCRdb reanalyzed the raw reads on its own, using fastp at Q25 for trimming and MiXCR for clone calling, and kept in-frame beta chains. Each record represents a unique CDR3 protein, reported with the most common genes and DNA among its rows. What appears here as the V and J calls and clone size reflects TCRdb's work, not the paper's. Here the sample has under 200,000 distinct CDR3 sequences; 9.5% to 10% occur a single time. The ten largest clones take up about 16% of the sample. The CDR3 holds 14 amino acids from the cysteine to the phenylalanine. The only DNA kept is the CDR3, 42 bases in frame from the first base. The V and J ends are trimmed by 1 base and 5 bases, leaving 10 bases between them. CDR1 SGHVS and CDR2 FNYEAQ are derived from the germline V gene.

The source material was blood, either unsorted or a sorted T cell fraction (not recorded which). This sequence was found in a female donor with ankylosing spondylitis or in good health (not recorded which). The rearranged segments are TRBV7-6 and TRBJ2-3; D gene: possibly TRBD1, on 5 matching bases. At the DNA level, the sequence is TGTGCCAGCAGCTTAGGACAGTCGGGAGATACGCAGTATTTT. This codes for CASSLGQSGDTQYF.